Each of the 11 T cell receptor beta chains below was sequenced from the same sample in a study of cytomegalovirus exposure and HLA in healthy donors. The PCR was carried out with 60 Vbeta primers and 13 Jbeta primers. The protocol was immunoSEQ multiplex PCR, while the TCRdb copy is restricted to in-frame clones and leaves out a portion. The sample has 150,000 to 200,000 clones, roughly four fifths seen once; the top ten hold approximately 1.8%. What was sequenced was PBMCs. The receptors here all came from a man younger than 30 in good health and CMV-seronegative.

CDR3 coding DNA: TGTGCCAGCAGCCTCCGACTAGCGGGAACGGGTCGGTACAATGAGCAGTTCTTC. This codes for CASSLRLAGTGRYNEQFF. The chain uses TRBV11-2 and TRBJ2-1; 11 nucleotides agree with TRBD2. In germline, CDR1 is SGHAT, CDR2 FQNNGV. J was trimmed by 4 bases and V by 5 bases; bases with no gene match: 13. CDR3 length equals 18 residues.

The chain is built from TRBV5-1 and TRBJ1-2; D is ambiguous. CDR1 and CDR2 from the germline V gene are SGHRS and YFSETQ. The CDR3 consists of 13 residues. Trimming removed 4 bases from V and 8 bases from J, with 15 bases in between. For the CDR3, the DNA is TGCGCCAGCAGCCCTACTTCAGGAATGGGCTACACCTTC. Amino acid sequence: CASSPTSGMGYTF. Complete variable domain (other parts from reference TRBV5-1 and TRBJ1-2): KAGVTQTPRYLIKTRGQQVTLSCSPISGHRSVSWYQQTPGQGLQFLFEYFSETQRNKGNFPGRFSGRQFSNSRSEMNVSTLELGDSALYLCASSPTSGMGYTFGSGTRLTVV.

The V call is TRBV7-9, the J call TRBJ2-7, with D maybe TRBD1 (5 bases). The CDR3 is made up of 14 amino acids. Germline assignment: CDR1 SEHNR and CDR2 FQNEAQ (reference sequence). V lost 4 bases and J 2 bases, leaving 12 bases between the germline ends. The CDR3 region is CASSYPGHPYEQYF. In nucleotides, the CDR3 is TGTGCCAGCAGCTACCCTGGACATCCCTACGAGCAGTACTTC.

This chain joins TRBV27 and TRBJ1-1, with TRBD1 identical over 8 bases. The germline gives CDR1 MNHEY, CDR2 SMNVEV (reference sequence). The CDR3 length is 14 residues. Losses at the gene ends were 8 bases for V and 1 base for J; bases not matched to a gene: 6. The CDR3, as DNA: TGTGCCAGCGCCCAAACAGGGGGGAACACTGAAGCTTTCTTT. Amino acids: CASAQTGGNTEAFF.

The chain has TRBV4-2 and TRBJ1-1; D gene unclear. The CDR3 has 18 amino acids. The V gene lost 0 bases and the J gene lost 3 bases, with 20 bases spanning the gap. Germline V lookup: CDR1 LGHNA, CDR2 YNFKEQ. In DNA form, the CDR3 reads TGTGCCAGCAGCCAAGATTCGAGCCGGGGTGGAGAAGACACTGAAGCTTTCTTT. This encodes CASSQDSSRGGEDTEAFF.

The DNA for the CDR3 is TGCGCCAGCAGCTCAGGACAAATGAACACTGAAGCTTTCTTT. Protein sequence: CASSSGQMNTEAFF. This rearrangement joins TRBV5-1 to TRBJ1-1, with TRBD1 as a possible D gene (5 bases). The germline V gene encodes CDR1 SGHRS and CDR2 YFSETQ. The CDR3 has 14 residues. V was cut by 3 bases and J by 0 bases, with 9 bases left in between.

The rearrangement links TRBV6-5 to TRBJ1-2, with D tentatively TRBD1 (6 bases). Trimming shortened V by 1 base and J by 7 bases, and 10 bases separated the two germline ends. Germline values: CDR1 MNHEY, CDR2 SVGAGI. This CDR3 comprises 13 residues. The DNA for the CDR3 is TGTGCCAGCAGTTACTACAGGGAGTTTGGCTACACCTTC. Residues: CASSYYREFGYTF.

For the CDR3, the DNA is TGCGCCAGCAGACTTAGCGGGGGGGAGAACAATGAGCAGTTCTTC. It encodes CASRLSGGENNEQFF. The gene calls are TRBV4-1 and TRBJ2-1; 11 bases line up with TRBD2. The CDR3 extends over 15 amino acids. With V trimmed by 6 bases and J by 5 bases, 6 bases remained unmatched. Germline V CDR1 and CDR2: MGHRA, YSYEKL.

The chain uses TRBV7-9 and TRBJ2-7, with 7 nucleotides matching TRBD2. The CDR3 extends over 15 amino acids. Germline V CDR1 and CDR2: SEHNR, FQNEAQ (reference sequence). Germline trimming cut 5 bases from V and 4 bases from J; bases unmatched to any gene: 11. This CDR3 reads CASSQAGTILYEQYF. DNA of the CDR3: TGTGCCAGCAGCCAAGCCGGGACTATTCTTTACGAGCAGTACTTC.

The rearrangement links TRBV5-4 to TRBJ1-2, with 10 nucleotides matching TRBD1. V was clipped by 4 bases and J by 4 bases; unmatched bases: 13. The germline CDR1 and CDR2 sequences are SGHNT and YYREEE (reference sequence). The CDR3 runs to 17 residues. The CDR3 spells CASSKEGTGDWGYGYTF. The CDR3, as DNA: TGTGCCAGCAGCAAAGAGGGGACAGGGGATTGGGGCTATGGCTACACCTTC.

This clone has only one observation. V and J are TRBV7-3 and TRBJ2-1; 7 bases are a match to TRBD2. This CDR3 is built from 14 residues. V was clipped by 5 bases and J by 5 bases; unmatched bases: 6. CDR1 is SGHTA, CDR2 FQGTGA, per germline. The CDR3 region is CASSASGTNNEQFF. CDR3 in DNA: TGTGCCAGCAGCGCATCCGGGACTAACAATGAGCAGTTCTTC.